The 18 T cell receptor beta chains reported below all come from one sample, sequenced in a study of Ad26.COV2.S vaccination and SARS-CoV-2 variants. Treatment given: about 20 received Ad26.COV2.S at low or high dose, single or two shots; several received placebo; per-sample allocation not given. Sampling was done on day 63 after the first vaccine or placebo injection. TCRdb keeps only in-frame clones here, not all; method: immunoSEQ multiplex PCR. This table has hundreds of thousands of clones, about 86% appearing once. This sample comprised peripheral blood, obtained in a trial of Ad26.COV2.S vaccine versus placebo. These TCRs come from a person aged 18 to 65 who received the Ad26.COV2.S COVID-19 vaccine or a placebo.

V and J are TRBV6-2 or TRBV6-3 and TRBJ2-1, with 9 nucleotides matching TRBD2. The V gene's germline CDR1 is MNHEY and CDR2 SVGEGT. V was clipped by 2 bases and J by 6 bases; unmatched bases: 5. The CDR3 covers 15 residues. DNA for the CDR3: TGTGCCAGCAGTTACAAGCGGGAGGCGGCCAATGAGCAGTTCTTC. Protein sequence: CASSYKREAANEQFF.

V and J are TRBV7-2 and TRBJ1-3; D not certain. The CDR3 has 15 amino acids. Germline V lookup: CDR1 SGHTA, CDR2 FQGNSA. Between the trimmed V and J ends, which lost 4 bases and 0 bases, there was a span of 10 bases. The CDR3 loop reads CASSSRTSSGNTIYF. DNA for the CDR3: TGTGCCAGCAGCTCCCGGACTAGCTCTGGAAACACCATATATTTT.

The chain has TRBV7-9 and TRBJ2-5, with D possibly called TRBD1 or TRBD2 (6 bases each). CDR3 size: 14 residues. From germline, CDR1 is SEHNR and CDR2 FQNEAQ (reference sequence). The V end lost 2 bases, the J end lost 5 bases, and 12 bases lay between the germline ends. The CDR3 nucleotides are TGTGCCAGCAGCTTAAGGGGGGCACGGGAGACCCAGTACTTC. It yields the protein CASSLRGARETQYF.

The J gene is TRBJ1-1, the V gene TRBV7-8; TRBD1 is a possible D gene (5 bases). Germline CDR1 reads SGHVS; CDR2 reads FQNEAQ. Trimming cost V 5 bases and J 2 bases, with 15 bases left between them. CDR3 length: 15 amino acids. Written as DNA, the CDR3 is TGTGCCAGCAGCGCTACCCAGGGAAGCAACACTGAAGCTTTCTTT. This translates into CASSATQGSNTEAFF.

The chain carries TRBV7-9 and TRBJ2-7; D is unresolved. The CDR3 contains 13 residues. V gave up 3 bases and J gave up 2 bases, with 8 bases separating them. Germline CDR1 and CDR2: SEHNR and FQNEAQ (reference sequence). The CDR3 loop reads CASSLVETYEQYF. The CDR3 DNA reads as TGTGCCAGCAGCTTGGTAGAGACCTACGAGCAGTACTTC. Filled out from reference TRBV7-9 and TRBJ2-7, the complete variable domain reads DTGVSQNPRHKITKRGQNVTFRCDPISEHNRLYWYRQTLGQGPEFLTYFQNEAQLEKSRLLSDRFSAERPKGSFSTLEIQRTEQGDSAMYLCASSLVETYEQYFGPGTRLTVT.

The rearrangement joins TRBV7-8 to TRBJ2-1; D is unresolved. CDR1 is SGHVS, CDR2 FQNEAQ, per germline. Trimming removed 1 base at V and 7 bases at J, with 5 bases between. The CDR3 is made up of 12 amino acids. The CDR3 region is CASSLEANEQFF. Here the CDR3 DNA reads TGTGCCAGCAGCTTAGAGGCGAATGAGCAGTTCTTC.

The V call is TRBV28, the J call TRBJ1-2; D gene uncertain. Trimming took off 6 bases at V and 4 bases at J, with 9 bases between the two ends. The CDR3 is 12 residues long. Germline V gives CDR1 MDHEN, CDR2 SYDVKM. CDR3 sequence reads: CASRTESYGYTF. The DNA of the CDR3 is TGTGCCAGCAGAACAGAGAGCTATGGCTACACCTTC.

The chain carries TRBV3-1 (or the pseudogene TRBV3-2) and TRBJ2-7; 11 bases agree with TRBD2. CDR1 is LGHDT and CDR2 is YNNKEL in the germline V gene (reference sequence). Germline trimming cut 3 bases from V and 5 bases from J; bases unmatched to any gene: 9. There are 16 residues in the CDR3. DNA of the CDR3: TGTGCCAGCAGCCACCTTCCGACTAGCGGGAACCACGAGCAGTACTTC. Translation gives CASSHLPTSGNHEQYF.

The V gene is TRBV12-3 or TRBV12-4, the J gene TRBJ2-3; the D is unclear. The CDR3 length is 13 residues. V was trimmed by 6 bases and J by 2 bases, leaving 9 bases between them. This CDR3 is CASRHRATDTQYF. The CDR3 nucleotides are TGTGCCAGCAGGCATAGGGCCACAGATACGCAGTATTTT.

This clone appeared once. V usage is TRBV2 and J usage is TRBJ2-2, with TRBD1 matching over 8 bases. This CDR3 spans 13 amino acids. Per the germline V gene, CDR1 is SNHLY and CDR2 is FYNNEI. The junction had 4 bases not matched to a gene; V was cut back by 6 bases and J by 7 bases. The CDR3 coding sequence is TGTGCCAGCAGACGACAGGGGATCGGGGAGCTGTTTTTT. Protein sequence: CASRRQGIGELFF. Full variable domain (rest looked up from reference TRBV2 and TRBJ2-2): EPEVTQTPSHQVTQMGQEVILRCVPISNHLYFYWYRQILGQKVEFLVSFYNNEISEKSEIFDDQFSVERPDGSNFTLKIRSTKLEDSAMYFCASRRQGIGELFFGEGSRLTVL.

This clone occurred once. CDR3 sequence: CASSFDRTSGRGEQYF. CDR3 nucleotide sequence: TGTGCCAGCAGCTTCGATCGGACTAGCGGGAGGGGCGAGCAGTACTTC. This sequence joins TRBV5-6 and TRBJ2-7; TRBD2 matches at 15 bases. The CDR3 has 16 residues. V gave up 2 bases and J gave up 6 bases; unmatched junction bases: 6. Germline-derived CDR1 and CDR2 are SGHDT and YYEEEE.

The chain carries TRBV7-8 and TRBJ1-2, with D unresolved. Germline CDR1 reads SGHVS; CDR2 reads FQNEAQ. The CDR3 extends over 13 amino acids. V lost 5 bases and J 6 bases, leaving 13 bases between the germline ends. Here the CDR3 reads CASSPQYQDGYTF. Here the CDR3 DNA reads TGTGCCAGCAGCCCACAATACCAGGATGGCTACACCTTC.

J is TRBJ2-1 and V is TRBV9; 7 bases line up with TRBD2. The germline CDR1 and CDR2 sequences are SGDLS and YYNGEE. With 4 bases clipped from V and 8 bases from J, the junction kept 6 bases outside the gene matches. This CDR3 is 13 amino acids long. CDR3 in amino acids: CASSPLGGDEQFF. CDR3 DNA: TGTGCCAGCAGCCCCCTGGGAGGGGATGAGCAGTTCTTC.

This rearrangement joins TRBV2 to TRBJ1-2; TRBD1 aligns across 11 bases. This CDR3 is 12 amino acids long. J gave up 13 bases and V 6 bases, and 7 bases lay outside the gene matches. Per the germline V gene, CDR1 is SNHLY and CDR2 is FYNNEI. The CDR3 protein is CASRLGQGAGTF. The CDR3 DNA reads as TGTGCCAGCAGGCTCGGACAGGGGGCTGGCACCTTC.

The rearrangement uses TRBV19 and TRBJ1-1; TRBD1 aligns across 10 bases. V lost 6 bases and J lost 2; bases outside the gene matches: 3. CDR3 length: 14 residues. The V gene's germline CDR1 is LNHDA and CDR2 SQIVND (reference sequence). The CDR3 DNA reads as TGTGCCAGTAGGGGACAGGGGCTCAACACTGAAGCTTTCTTT. The encoded protein is CASRGQGLNTEAFF.

The CDR3 DNA is TGCGCCAGCAGCCAGTGGCAGGGGATCCACGAGCAGTACTTC. It codes for CASSQWQGIHEQYF. The chain recombines TRBV4-3 with TRBJ2-7; D perhaps matches TRBD1 (6 bases). Germline assignment: CDR1 LGHNA and CDR2 YSLEER. V was pared by 3 bases and J by 5 bases, with 14 bases between. The CDR3 has 14 residues.

This clone is a singleton in its sample. J is TRBJ2-7 and V is TRBV2; weak D call: TRBD1 (5 bases). Deletions cut 7 bases from V and 4 bases from J, with 14 bases between. From germline, CDR1 is SNHLY and CDR2 FYNNEI. The CDR3 is 13 residues long. The CDR3 DNA is TGTGCCAGCATCCTAGGGGTTCGATACGAGCAGTACTTC. It translates to CASILGVRYEQYF.

The V gene is TRBV7-9, the J gene TRBJ2-7; the D call may be TRBD1 or TRBD2 (5 bases each). The CDR3 runs 15 residues. The V end was cut by 1 base, the J end by 3 bases, with 13 bases between. CDR1 is SEHNR, CDR2 FQNEAQ, per germline (reference sequence). The CDR3 spells CASSLEGTQSYEQYF. The CDR3 DNA sequence: TGTGCCAGCAGCTTAGAAGGGACCCAAAGCTACGAGCAGTACTTC.